This T cell receptor (beta chain) stems from a study of CD8 T cells in ankylosing spondylitis. Whole-study results and caveats: What appeared characteristic of ankylosing spondylitis blood was a TCR beta motif of under 10 highly homologous variants. Those disease-linked clones were CD8+; they were also relatively rare in peripheral blood. Disease-linked clones were reportedly significantly enriched in matched ankylosing spondylitis synovial fluid. Prior literature has documented some motif variants in synovial fluid and blood from reactive arthritis.

The authors made TCR beta libraries by quantitative 5'-RACE with molecular barcodes. Each CDR3 protein is one row after TCRdb ran MiXCR on the 5' RACE reads. Among about 700,000 distinct CDR3 sequences listed, around a fifth were seen once. This clonotype came up a few times. The antigen is undetermined. From germline, CDR1 is MNHEY and CDR2 SVGEGT. This CDR3 has 16 residues. J lost 0 bases, V lost 3 bases, and 7 bases had no gene match. The chain has TRBV6-2 or TRBV6-3 and TRBJ2-5, with 7 bases matching TRBD2. The sequenced sample consisted of blood, either unsorted or a sorted T cell fraction (not recorded which). This sequence was found in a male donor with ankylosing spondylitis. CDR3 in DNA: TGTGCCAGCAGTTATCCTAGCGGATCCTACCAAGAGACCCAGTACTTC. Its protein is CASSYPSGSYQETQYF.